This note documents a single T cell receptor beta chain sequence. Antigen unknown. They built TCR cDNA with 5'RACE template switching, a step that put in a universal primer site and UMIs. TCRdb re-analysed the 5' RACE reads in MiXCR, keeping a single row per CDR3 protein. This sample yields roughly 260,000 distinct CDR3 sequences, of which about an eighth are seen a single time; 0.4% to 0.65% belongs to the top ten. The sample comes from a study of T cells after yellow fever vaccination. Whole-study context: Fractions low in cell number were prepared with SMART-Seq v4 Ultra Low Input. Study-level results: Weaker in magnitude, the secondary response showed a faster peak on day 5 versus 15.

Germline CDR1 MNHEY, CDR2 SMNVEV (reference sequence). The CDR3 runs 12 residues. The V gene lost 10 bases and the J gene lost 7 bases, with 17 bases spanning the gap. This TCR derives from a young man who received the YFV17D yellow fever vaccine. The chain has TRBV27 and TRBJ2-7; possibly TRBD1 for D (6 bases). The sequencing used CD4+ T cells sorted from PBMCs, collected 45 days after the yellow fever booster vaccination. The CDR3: CATWTVPPEQYF. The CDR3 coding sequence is TGTGCCACGTGGACAGTCCCGCCTGAGCAGTACTTC.